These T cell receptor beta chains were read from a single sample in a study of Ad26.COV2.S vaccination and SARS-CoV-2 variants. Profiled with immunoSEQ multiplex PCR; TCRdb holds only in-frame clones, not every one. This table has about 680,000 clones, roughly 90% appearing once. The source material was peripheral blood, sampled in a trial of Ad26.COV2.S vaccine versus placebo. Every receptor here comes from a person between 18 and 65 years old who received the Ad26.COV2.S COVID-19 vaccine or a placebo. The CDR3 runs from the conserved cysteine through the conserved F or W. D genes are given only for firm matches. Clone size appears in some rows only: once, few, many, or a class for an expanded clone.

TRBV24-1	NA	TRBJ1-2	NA	TGTGCCACCAGTGATCCCCGGGGGAGCTATGGCTACACCTTC	CATSDPRGSYGYTF
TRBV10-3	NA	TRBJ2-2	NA	TGTGCCATCAGTGAGTCGAATAAACCCCCGCCTAAAGCCGGGGAGCTGTTTTTT	CAISESNKPPPKAGELFF
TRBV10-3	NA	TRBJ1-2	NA	TGTGCCATCACCGATGCCTATGGCTACACCTTC	CAITDAYGYTF
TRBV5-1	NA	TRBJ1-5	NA	TGCGCCAGCAGACCTACGCCGGGGGCGATTCAGCCCCAGCATTTT	CASRPTPGAIQPQHF
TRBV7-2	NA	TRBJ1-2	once	TGTGCCAGCACCCCGAACCTTGCGGGTGGCTACACCTTC	CASTPNLAGGYTF
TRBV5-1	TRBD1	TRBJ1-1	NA	TGCGCCACCGCCAGACAGGGCGGCACTGAAGCTTTCTTT	CATARQGGTEAFF
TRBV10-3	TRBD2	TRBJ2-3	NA	TGTGCCATCAGAAGCACTAGCGGGGGCACAGATACGCAGTATTTT	CAIRSTSGGTDTQYF
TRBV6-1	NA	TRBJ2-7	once	TGTGCCAGCAGTGAACAAAGGTGGAGAGAGCAGTACTTC	CASSEQRWREQYF
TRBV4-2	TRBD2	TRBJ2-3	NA	TGTGCCAGCGAAGCTAGCGGGGGCACAGATACGCAGTATTTT	CASEASGGTDTQYF
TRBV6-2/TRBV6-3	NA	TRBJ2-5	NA	TGTGCCAGCAGTTATTCGGTCTTCCTGGACTTGCAAGAGACCCAGTACTTC	CASSYSVFLDLQETQYF
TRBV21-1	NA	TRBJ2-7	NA	TGTGCCAGCAGCAAAGAAGGGGACAAGACCTACGAGCAGTACTTC	CASSKEGDKTYEQYF
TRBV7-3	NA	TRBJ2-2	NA	TGTGCCAGCAGCCTATATTCGCCGGGACCGACGAACACCGGGGAGCTGTTTTTT	CASSLYSPGPTNTGELFF
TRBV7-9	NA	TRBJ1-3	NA	TGTGCCAGCAGCCCGACAGGTCTTGGAAACACCATATATTTT	CASSPTGLGNTIYF
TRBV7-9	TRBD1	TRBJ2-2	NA	TGTGCCAGCATCGAGGACAGGGGCACCGGGGAGCTGTTTTTT	CASIEDRGTGELFF
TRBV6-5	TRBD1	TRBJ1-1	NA	TGTGCCAGCAGCCGCCAGGGGGGGTATGAAGCTTTCTTT	CASSRQGGYEAFF
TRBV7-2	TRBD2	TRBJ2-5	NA	TGTGCCAGCAGCTTAGTGGGACTAGCGGGAACCCAGTACTTC	CASSLVGLAGTQYF
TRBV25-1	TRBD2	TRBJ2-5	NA	TGTGCCAGCACCATAGCGGGAGGTTTGCAAGAGACCCAGTACTTC	CASTIAGGLQETQYF
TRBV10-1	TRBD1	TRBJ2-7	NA	TGCGCCAGCAGTGAGTCCCCGGGACAGGGGACCTACGAGCAGTACTTC	CASSESPGQGTYEQYF
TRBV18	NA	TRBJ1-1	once	TGTGCCAGCTCCCGATCACTCGGCGACACTGAAGCTTTCTTT	CASSRSLGDTEAFF
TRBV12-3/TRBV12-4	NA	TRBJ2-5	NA	TGTGCCAGCAGCGGACAGCACCAAGAGACCCAGTACTTC	CASSGQHQETQYF
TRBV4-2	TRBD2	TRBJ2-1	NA	TGTGCCAGCAGCGAGGTACTAGCGGGGTCATACAATGAGCAGTTCTTC	CASSEVLAGSYNEQFF
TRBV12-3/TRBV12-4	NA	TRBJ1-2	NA	TGTGCCAGCAGTTTTGCCACTTATGGCTACACCTTC	CASSFATYGYTF
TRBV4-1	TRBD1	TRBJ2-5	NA	TGCGCCAGCAGCCAAGCTACTGCCACCGGGACAGGGGATGAGACCCAGTACTTC	CASSQATATGTGDETQYF
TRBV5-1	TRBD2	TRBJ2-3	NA	TGCGCCAGCAGCTTCCCTAAAGCGGGGGAGGGAACAGATACGCAGTATTTT	CASSFPKAGEGTDTQYF
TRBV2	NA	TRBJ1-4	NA	TGTGCCAGTCGGGACAACAATGAAAAACTGTTTTTT	CASRDNNEKLFF
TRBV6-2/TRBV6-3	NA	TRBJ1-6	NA	TGTGCCAGCAGCTCTAATTCACCCCTCCACTTT	CASSSNSPLHF
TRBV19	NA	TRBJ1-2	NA	TGTGCCAGTACCCGGACTGAATTCTATGGCTACACCTTC	CASTRTEFYGYTF
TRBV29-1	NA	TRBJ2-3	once	TGCAGCGTTGTGGGGGAGCGGAGTAGCACAGATACGCAGTATTTT	CSVVGERSSTDTQYF
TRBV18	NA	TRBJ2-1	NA	TGTGCCAGCTCACCAGGGACCAGTATAAATGAGCAGTTCTTC	CASSPGTSINEQFF
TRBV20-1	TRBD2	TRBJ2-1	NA	TGCAGTGCTAGTAAGGGACTACACTACAATGAGCAGTTCTTC	CSASKGLHYNEQFF
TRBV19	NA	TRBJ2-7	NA	TGTGCCAGCACCGGCGGGTACGAGCAGTACTTC	CASTGGYEQYF
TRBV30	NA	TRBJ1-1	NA	TGTGCCTGGGCCAAGGGCGAGGGGACTGAAGCTTTCTTT	CAWAKGEGTEAFF
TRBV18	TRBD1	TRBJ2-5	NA	TGTGCCAGCTCACCCGGGACAGGGGGCTCGGGAGAGACCCAGTACTTC	CASSPGTGGSGETQYF
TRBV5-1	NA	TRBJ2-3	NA	TGCGCCAGCAGCTTTGATTCTGGGCACGCGCAGTATTTT	CASSFDSGHAQYF
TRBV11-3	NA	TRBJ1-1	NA	TGTGCCAGCAGCTCAGGGTTCACTGAAGCTTTCTTT	CASSSGFTEAFF
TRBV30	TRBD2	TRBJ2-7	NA	TGTGCCTGGGGACTAGCGGGATACGAGCAGTACTTC	CAWGLAGYEQYF
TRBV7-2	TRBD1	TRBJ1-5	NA	TGTGCCAGCAGCCCGGACAGGGGACGGGAGCAGCCCCAGCATTTT	CASSPDRGREQPQHF
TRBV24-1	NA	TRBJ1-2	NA	TGTGCCACCAGTTCGTCTTTGGACTATGGCTACACCTTC	CATSSSLDYGYTF
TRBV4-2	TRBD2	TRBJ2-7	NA	TGTGCCAGCAGCCACCAGCGGGAATCCTACGAGCAGTACTTC	CASSHQRESYEQYF
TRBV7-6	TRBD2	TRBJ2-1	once	TGTGCCAGCACCCTAAGCGGGGGAGATTACAATGAGCAGTTCTTC	CASTLSGGDYNEQFF
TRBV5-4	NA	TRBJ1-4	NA	TGTGCCAGCAGCCCAAGACCTTCAACTAATGAAAAACTGTTTTTT	CASSPRPSTNEKLFF
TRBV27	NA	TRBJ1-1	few	TGTGCCAGCAGTTTGGGTGGTGGCACTGAAGCTTTCTTT	CASSLGGGTEAFF
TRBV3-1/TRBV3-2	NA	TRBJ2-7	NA	TGTGCCAGCAGCCAAGTTACCTTAGCTGGCGAGCAGTACTTC	CASSQVTLAGEQYF
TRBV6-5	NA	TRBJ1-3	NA	TGTGCCAGCAGTTATAAGGGGAACGGAAACACCATATATTTT	CASSYKGNGNTIYF
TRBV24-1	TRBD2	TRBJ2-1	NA	TGTGCCACCAGCCCAATAGCGGGAGGTCTATCCAATGAGCAGTTCTTC	CATSPIAGGLSNEQFF
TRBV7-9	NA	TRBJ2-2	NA	TGTGCCAGCAGCTTAGGGAATTCCAACACCGGGGAGCTGTTTTTT	CASSLGNSNTGELFF
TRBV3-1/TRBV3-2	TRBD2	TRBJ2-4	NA	TGTGCCAGCAGCCAGCTAGCGGGAAAGGTGGCCAAAAACATTCAGTACTTC	CASSQLAGKVAKNIQYF
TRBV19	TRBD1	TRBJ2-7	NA	TGTGCCAGTAGTATAGGACAGGGCGTGGATCTCGCCTACGAGCAGTACTTC	CASSIGQGVDLAYEQYF
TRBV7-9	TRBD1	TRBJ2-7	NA	TGTGCCAGCAGCCCCCTTTACAGGGGGCGACTTCAGGACGAGCAGTACTTC	CASSPLYRGRLQDEQYF
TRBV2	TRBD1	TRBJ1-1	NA	TGTGCCAGCAGCCTCGGACAGGGGGCTGAAGCTTTCTTT	CASSLGQGAEAFF
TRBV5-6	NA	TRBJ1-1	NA	TGTGCCAGCAGCTTAGGAGGGGGGGTTGACACTGAAGCTTTCTTT	CASSLGGGVDTEAFF
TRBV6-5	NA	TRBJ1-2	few	TGTGCCAGTTCGACGGGGGTCGGCTACACCTTC	CASSTGVGYTF
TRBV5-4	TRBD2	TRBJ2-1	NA	TGTGCCAGCAGCCTAGCGGGAAACAATGAGCAGTTCTTC	CASSLAGNNEQFF